This T cell receptor (beta chain) derives from a study of cytomegalovirus exposure and HLA in healthy donors (dated by TCRdb to about 2017). With regard to the full study: An earlier analysis of some 550 of the donors reported about 250 Gb of sequence data and more than 90 million unique TCR beta sequences from 150 million to 200 million T cells. About 300 gigabases of sequencing data and approximately 85 million unique TCR sequences were included in an early release covering 550 to 800 HLA-typed donors. Among the roughly 370 genotyped donors, about 85% belonged to the genetic ancestry cluster associated with self-reported Caucasian donors. The study was designed to test whether signatures of past pathogen exposure could be identified by cataloging public T cell receptors. The T cell repertoires of roughly 660 subjects were profiled by immunosequencing and related to cytomegalovirus serostatus. Along with the roughly 670-subject first cohort, a separate validation cohort of over 90 different subjects was used. High-throughput TCR immunosequencing, statistical association of individual TCRs with disease status, and machine learning were combined to predict cytomegalovirus infection status. To study patterns of TCR occurrence, a later analysis re-analyzed previously published TCR beta repertoires from 500 to 850 donors and added high-resolution HLA genotyping. In the later analysis, no new phenotypic data were used to find candidate immune exposures; instead, reliance was placed on TCR beta sequences and their occurrence across donors. To decide whether each TCR beta V gene segment behaved as functional or pseudogenic, an earlier analysis of some 600 of the donors relied on high-throughput TCR beta sequencing. Donor age, sex, ethnicity and CMV serostatus were compiled together with the repertoire data. A later genetic analysis used genome-wide SNP genotypes for about 65% of the roughly 670 donors, treating that subset as a discovery cohort. All discovery cohort repertoires had been generated on a single sequencing platform. Both class I and class II loci were covered by HLA typing, at four-digit resolution. Typing coverage varied by locus: roughly 620-640 donors for A, B, C, DRB1 and DQB1; 500 to 550 for DQA1; more than 600 for DPA1; some 470 for DPB1. Five DR-DQ haplotypes were treated as single units for association and clustering because of strong linkage in the cohort. Among some 400 genotyped donors of the cohort, an average of around 220,000 unique TCR beta nucleotide sequences was sequenced per donor, of which about 19% were non-productive.

The cohort comprised 550 to 700 healthy bone marrow donors. Cohort members were all nominally healthy when sampled, although unrecorded immune exposures were likely present. The donor was CMV seronegative and belonged to the group of more than 300 seronegative cohort members. Every donor gave a peripheral blood sample, and the peripheral blood mononuclear cells from that sample were used for TCR beta sequencing. Genomic DNA was extracted from the blood cell samples with the Qiagen DNeasy Blood Extraction Kit. Overall results and qualifications from the work: The classifier was reported to diagnose cytomegalovirus status with high specificity and sensitivity in both the original and validation cohorts. Three of the identified cytomegalovirus-associated TCR beta chains were confirmed in vitro to be specific for cytomegalovirus antigens. A later analysis found that most CMV-associated TCR beta chains appeared HLA-restricted, with HLA associations seemingly driven largely by CMV exposure. The 87-base-pair reads could not distinguish some IMGT-functional V segments, including TRBV6-2 and TRBV6-3, so those segments were excluded. Immune exposure information for the cohort was limited to CMV serostatus. A later genetic analysis associated a missense DCLRE1C variant with V-gene and J-gene trimming of TCR beta chains, and an independent cohort replicated the association. Specific HLA alleles were associated with about 17,000 TCR beta sequences at a false discovery rate of 0.05 in a later analysis. In a later analysis, the rate of TCR association differed among HLA loci, with DRB1 alleles having the most associated TCRs and HLA-C alleles having the fewest. Because some donors lacked HLA typing at each locus, the association tests relied only on the typed subset. In a later genetic analysis, fewer N-insertions in productive TCRs were reported among donors in an Asian-associated ancestry cluster than the roughly 700-donor mean. When HLA alleles, especially DR and DQ, strongly co-occurred, attributing TCR associations to individual alleles was difficult. The study listed 150 to 200 TCR beta chains as associated with cytomegalovirus. A further reported finding was that TCR beta sequences accurately predicted the HLA-A and HLA-B alleles for most subjects in the first cohort. Most TCR sequences were observed very rarely across donors, whereas some public TCRs were present in many individuals. The earlier analysis of some 540 of the donors excluded fewer than 20 rarely observed V segments, including chromosome 9 orphons, because counts were too low. It was suggested by the authors that the approach could potentially be generalized to other disease states and immunological phenotypes. Several of the top co-occurrence clusters appeared to be linked to parvovirus B19, influenza, CMV and Epstein-Barr virus, according to a later analysis. Sequencing depth was assumed to be roughly uniform across donors in the presence/absence analyses, though that assumption may not hold. Broadly in line with IMGT annotations, most TCR beta V segments showed up in productive rearrangements about 87% or about 30% of the time in an earlier analysis of approximately 600 of the donors. Correlated functional status among segregating V segments might be attributable to linkage disequilibrium, but an unknown experimental factor could not be ruled out. A cluster of highly shared sequence variants was judged likely to represent a technical artifact of the sequencing pipeline. This cohort had only TCR beta chains sequenced, and the lack of alpha or paired-chain data limited which features could be detected. In a later analysis, HLA-associated TCR beta chains were found to be more clonally expanded and to have lower generation probabilities than equally common non-associated chains.

For this clone: It has no known antigen specificity. There are no base qualities to consult, and no much larger clone falls within one base.

V is pared back by 0 bases and J by 4 bases, with 18 bases lying between the germline termini. Inclusive of the bounding cysteine and phenylalanine, the CDR3 is 18 residues long. This entry keeps only the CDR3 DNA: 54 bases, framed from base 1. CDR1 MGHRA and CDR2 YSYEKL were looked up in the germline V gene. The library was built by means of the immunoSEQ multiplex PCR assay. The multiplex PCR relied on a mix of 60 forward primers for TCR Vbeta segments and 13 reverse primers for TCR Jbeta segments. A multiplex PCR assay on genomic DNA amplified the CDR3 region of rearranged TCR beta genes. On the Illumina HiSeq System, the amplified TCR beta libraries were sequenced as 87-base-pair reads. For the original study's pipeline: A later analysis counted about 76 million unique TCR beta chains across the approximately 700 repertoires, and 9.5 million to 11 million of these chains were shared by at least two donors. A nearest-neighbor algorithm error-corrected the raw reads and collapsed the reads into unique sequences, merging closely related sequences to remove PCR and sequencing errors. To assign V, D and J gene segments, CDR3 sequences were aligned to IMGT reference sequences. For a sequence to be retained, a match of at least six nucleotides was required to both a V gene segment and a J gene segment. A rearrangement counted as productive if the CDR3 had no stop codons and remained in frame with V and J, and every other rearrangement counted as non-productive. CDR3 was defined by IMGT convention, running from the second conserved V-encoded cysteine to the conserved J-encoded phenylalanine. In an earlier analysis of more than 550 of the donors, sequences lacking an unambiguous match to a single V gene segment were excluded. In an earlier analysis of approximately 590 of the donors, V segments were called functional above 56.7% productive rearrangements and were called segregating when the between-donor standard deviation exceeded 5%. To diagnose cytomegalovirus status from the catalog of TCR beta chain sequences, a statistical classification framework was built. In a later analysis, V and J genes were assigned by comparing TCR nucleotide sequences against IMGT/GENE-DB human TR gene sequences. In a later analysis, CDR3 sequences and most-parsimonious VDJ recombination scenarios were assigned using the TCRdist pipeline. In a later analysis, each TCR beta chain was defined by its CDR3 amino acid sequence together with its V-gene family, and reads lacking a unique V-gene family were excluded. In a later analysis, 450 to 600 highly shared, low-generation-probability nucleotide sequences were removed to address suspected cross-contamination and a sequencing artifact. In a later analysis, a clonal expansion index was calculated for each public chain from normalized within-repertoire ranks of inferred template counts. A later analysis computed generation probabilities with a VDJ recombination model fitted to out-of-frame rearrangements, and checked the results against IGoR. In a later analysis, TCR-TCR, TCR-HLA and TCR-CMV co-occurrence was scored with hypergeometric tests, and a repertoire-size bias correction was applied to TCR pairs. To estimate false discovery rates, a later analysis permuted the HLA or CMV assignments 20 times. In a later analysis, co-occurring TCRs were grouped using DBSCAN, and TCRdist sequence similarity was added for clustering within HLA-allele-positive subsets. Repertoires with fewer than 30,000 or more than 120,000 public chains, plus five repertoires with anomalous nucleotide sharing, were excluded from co-occurrence clustering. Imported from immuneACCESS, the table was reduced by TCRdb to in-frame sequences with V and J called. These copies leave out some clones; in studies compared against another copy, an unresolved V gene accounts for under half, and the cause of the remainder is not known. For V, J and clone size, that table is used; D and trimming come from the DNA. This sample holds 99,000 or so clones; over 70% were observed only once. Roughly 1.2% of the sample lies in the top ten.

The V and J segments used are TRBV4-1 and TRBJ1-4; a tentative D call is TRBD1 (5 bases match). Sample: PBMCs. The source is a man between 40 and 49 years old in good health and CMV-seronegative. The CDR3 in this case is CASSQDSNMGLINEKLFF. The nucleotide sequence is TGCGCCAGCAGCCAAGATTCGAATATGGGACTGATTAATGAAAAACTGTTTTTT.